Reported below is one T cell receptor (beta chain). Profiling relied on immunoSEQ multiplex PCR, and the TCRdb table lists in-frame clones only, not all of them. The sample has over 150,000 clones, around 85% seen once. This sample was included in a study of T cell responses to AZD1222 COVID-19 vaccine. The CDR3 is made up of 14 amino acids. Germline-derived CDR1 and CDR2 are SGHRS and YFSETQ. Deletions cut 4 bases from V and 5 bases from J, with 13 bases between. The chain recombines TRBV5-1 with TRBJ1-5; the D gene is possibly TRBD1 (5 bases). The sample was peripheral blood, taken 28 days after the second AZD1222 dose. The sequence was collected from an adult who received the AZD1222 COVID-19 vaccine. The CDR3 region is CASSRGGGDQPQHF. CDR3 coding DNA: TGCGCCAGCAGCCGGGGCGGGGGAGATCAGCCCCAGCATTTT.